This T cell receptor (beta chain) was retrieved from a study of T cell responses to AZD1222 COVID-19 vaccine. Sequencing used immunoSEQ multiplex PCR; TCRdb keeps in-frame clones, though not all of them. The sample lists about 54,000 clones, about 90% seen once, with roughly 2% in the top ten. Findings and caveats of the study: The sample set comprised mostly white British donors with more females, and clonal diversity was possibly underestimated.

On this clone itself: Its antigen is currently unknown.

The length of the CDR3 is 18 residues. Here the sequenced sample was peripheral blood, taken on day 0 of AZD1222 vaccination. This TCR came from an adult in good health. The chain combines TRBV21-1 with TRBJ2-1; TRBD2 is the table's D call and was not checked against the DNA. TRBV21-1 is a pseudogene. CDR3 amino acids: CASSNGTSGPSSYNEQFF. The CDR3, as DNA: TGTGCCAGCAGCAACGGGACTAGCGGGCCGAGCTCCTACAATGAGCAGTTCTTC.